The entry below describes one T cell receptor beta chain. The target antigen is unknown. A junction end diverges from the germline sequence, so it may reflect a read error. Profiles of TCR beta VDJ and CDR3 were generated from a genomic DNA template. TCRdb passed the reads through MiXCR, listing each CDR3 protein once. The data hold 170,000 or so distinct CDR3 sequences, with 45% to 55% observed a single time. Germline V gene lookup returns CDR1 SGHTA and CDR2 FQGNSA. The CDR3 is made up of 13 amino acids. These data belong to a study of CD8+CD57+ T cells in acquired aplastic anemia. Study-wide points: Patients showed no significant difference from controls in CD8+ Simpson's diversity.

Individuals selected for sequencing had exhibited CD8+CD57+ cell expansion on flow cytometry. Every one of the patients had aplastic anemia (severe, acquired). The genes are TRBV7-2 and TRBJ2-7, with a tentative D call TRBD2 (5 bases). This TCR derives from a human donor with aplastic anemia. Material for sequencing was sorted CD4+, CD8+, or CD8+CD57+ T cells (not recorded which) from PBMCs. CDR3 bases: TGTGCCAGCGGCCTGGGGAGACCCTACGGGCAGTACTTC. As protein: CASGLGRPYGQYF. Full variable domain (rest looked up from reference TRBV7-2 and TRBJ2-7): GAGVSQSPSNKVTEKGKDVELRCDPISGHTALYWYRQSLGQGLEFLIYFQGNSAPDKSGLPSDRFSAERTGGSVSTLTIQRTQQEDSAVYLCASGLGRPYGQYFGPGTRLTVT.